Shown below are 8 T cell receptor beta chains from a single sample sequenced in a study of shared clonotypes between healthy human individuals. Sequenced by immunoSEQ multiplex PCR; TCRdb stores in-frame clones only, minus some. The sample carries approximately 2.5 million clones, 93% recorded once. Sequenced material: naive CD4+ T cells from PBMCs. Noted subset: CD45RA+ positively selected. The receptor set was obtained from a man younger than 35 in good health. Some clones in this sample may be carry-over from other donors' samples.

V and J are TRBV23-1 and TRBJ1-3; no clear D gene. TRBV23-1 is placed among ORFs of uncertain function. The CDR3 is 17 residues long. V lost 4 bases and J 2 bases, leaving 18 bases between the germline ends. As DNA, the CDR3 is TGCGCCAGCAGTCCCCCGGGGTTGGTAGGGACTGGAAACACCATATATTTT. Residues: CASSPPGLVGTGNTIYF.

The V and J genes are TRBV19 and TRBJ1-3; D call uncertain. The CDR3 length is 14 residues. CDR1 and CDR2 (germline): LNHDA, SQIVND (reference sequence). Trimming pared 4 bases from V and 2 bases from J, leaving 9 bases between. For the CDR3, the DNA is TGTGCCAGTAGTAGTTTGGTAACTGGAAACACCATATATTTT. As protein: CASSSLVTGNTIYF. The full variable domain, completed using reference TRBV19 and TRBJ1-3, is DGGITQSPKYLFRKEGQNVTLSCEQNLNHDAMYWYRQDPGQGLRLIYYSQIVNDFQKGDIAEGYSVSREKKESFPLTVTSAQKNPTAFYLCASSSLVTGNTIYFGEGSWLTVV.

The chain couples TRBV14 to TRBJ1-1; D possibly corresponds to TRBD1 (5 bases). The germline V gene has CDR1 SGHDN and CDR2 FVKESK. Trimming pared 3 bases from V and 1 base from J, leaving 9 bases between. CDR3 size: 14 residues. Here the CDR3 reads CASSHRQRNTEAFF. The CDR3 DNA sequence: TGTGCCAGCAGCCACCGACAGCGGAACACTGAAGCTTTCTTT.

The table lists this clone with a count of one. The rearrangement uses TRBV5-5 and TRBJ2-5; unclear D gene. The CDR3 is 13 amino acids. Germline loops: CDR1 SGHKS, CDR2 YYEKEE (reference sequence). V was clipped by 0 bases and J by 1 base, with 4 bases between them. The CDR3 here is CASSLASQETQYF. The CDR3, as DNA: TGTGCCAGCAGCTTGGCCTCCCAAGAGACCCAGTACTTC.

The rearrangement uses TRBV5-6 and TRBJ1-1; the D is unclear. Trimming stripped 4 bases from V and 0 bases from J, with 16 bases between. Germline V lookup: CDR1 SGHDT, CDR2 YYEEEE. This CDR3 comprises 16 residues. CDR3: CASSDRGERMNTEAFF. The CDR3, as DNA: TGTGCCAGCAGCGATCGTGGGGAGAGGATGAACACTGAAGCTTTCTTT. The variable domain in full, with the rest retrieved from reference TRBV5-6 and TRBJ1-1, is DAGVTQSPTHLIKTRGQQVTLRCSPKSGHDTVSWYQQALGQGPQFIFQYYEEEERQRGNFPDRFSGHQFPNYSSELNVNALLLGDSALYLCASSDRGERMNTEAFFGQGTRLTVV.

This chain uses TRBV19 with TRBJ2-5; 10 nucleotides align to TRBD1. This CDR3 has 17 residues. The germline CDR1 and CDR2 sequences are LNHDA and SQIVND (reference sequence). Unmatched junction bases numbered 16, after V lost 7 bases and J lost 5 bases. The CDR3 loop is CASTAGTGVRLGETQYF. CDR3 bases: TGTGCCAGTACCGCCGGGACAGGGGTCAGACTGGGGGAGACCCAGTACTTC.

The chain joins TRBV6-6 to TRBJ2-3; 10 positions agree with TRBD2. The germline V gene encodes CDR1 MNHNY and CDR2 SVGAGI (reference sequence). V lost 6 bases, J lost 6 bases, and 9 bases stayed unmatched. CDR3 length equals 15 residues. CDR3 nucleotides: TGTGCCAGCAGAGGGACTAGCGCTCCTGGGGATACGCAGTATTTT. It translates to CASRGTSAPGDTQYF.

The chain employs TRBV6-5 and TRBJ2-7; D gene unclear. The CDR3 loop spans 15 amino acids. V lost 3 bases, J lost 2 bases, and 14 bases lay in between. Germline lookup yields CDR1 MNHEY and CDR2 SVGAGI. DNA of the CDR3: TGTGCCAGCAGTTATTACCAGCCCGGCGCCTACGAGCAGTACTTC. It yields the protein CASSYYQPGAYEQYF.